This is a list of T cell receptor beta chains from one sample in a study of T cell repertoires in cytomegalovirus infection. Each CDR3 protein gets one entry after TCRdb re-called the reads with MiXCR. Counted here are approximately 110,000 distinct CDR3 sequences, over 40% occurring once; the ten biggest clones make up 65% to 75%. The antigens these receptors bind are not known. Specimen: CD8+ T cells from cultured PBMCs, collected from culture after CMV antigen stimulation. The receptors come from a human donor in good health (CMV status not recorded). Some clones in this sample may be carry-over from other donors' samples. Both conserved end residues are part of each CDR3. A D gene is named only where the DNA matches it firmly. Rows may omit the clone size; those that give it use once, few, many or a size class.

J gene | D gene | clone size | V gene | CDR3 DNA | CDR3 protein
TRBJ1-4 | NA | few | TRBV11-2 | TGTGCCAGCAGCTTACAGGGACCTGGGGAAAAACTGTTTTTT | CASSLQGPGEKLFF
TRBJ2-6 | NA | NA | TRBV12-3/TRBV12-4 | TGTGCCAGCTTGGGTTCTGGCTCTGGGGCCAACGTCCTGACTTTC | CASLGSGSGANVLTF
TRBJ1-1 | NA | few | TRBV6-1 | TGTGCCAGCAGTTATCAGGAGGGGACAAACACTGAAGCTTTCTTT | CASSYQEGTNTEAFF
TRBJ2-3 | NA | NA | TRBV12-3/TRBV12-4 | TGTGCCAGCACCCAACCCCCAGATACGCAGTATTTT | CASTQPPDTQYF
TRBJ1-5 | TRBD1 | NA | TRBV7-9 | TGTGCCAGCAGCAACCGGGACAGGGGAAGCAATCAGCCCCAGCATTTT | CASSNRDRGSNQPQHF
TRBJ1-2 | NA | once | TRBV19 | TGTGCCAGTTTCTACTATGGCTACACCTTC | CASFYYGYTF
TRBJ1-1 | NA | NA | TRBV7-9 | TGTGCCAGCAGCTTAGCAAACGGACAGACTTTTGGAGGTCACATGAACACTGAAGCTTTCTTT | CASSLANGQTFGGHMNTEAFF
TRBJ1-2 | NA | NA | TRBV19 | TGTGCCAGTAGTACCGGCCCCCTATATCTGGGAGGCTACACCTTC | CASSTGPLYLGGYTF
TRBJ2-3 | TRBD1 | NA | TRBV2 | TGTGCCAGCAGGGACAGGGGAAGGACAGATACGCAGTATTTT | CASRDRGRTDTQYF
TRBJ2-7 | TRBD1 | many | TRBV20-1 | TGCAGTGCTATAGACAGGGGATTTTACGAGCAGTACTTC | CSAIDRGFYEQYF
TRBJ2-2 | NA | NA | TRBV7-2 | TGTGCCAGCAGCTTAGCTACTAGCTGTACCGGGGAGCTGTTTTTT | CASSLATSCTGELFF
TRBJ2-1 | NA | NA | TRBV19 | TGTGCCAGTAGACCATACAGTAGGGGCTACAATGAGCAGTTCTTC | CASRPYSRGYNEQFF
TRBJ2-7 | NA | NA | TRBV2 | TGTGCCAGCAGTGAAGTCTCCTACGAGCAGTACTTC | CASSEVSYEQYF
TRBJ1-1 | NA | NA | TRBV10-3 | TGTGCCATCAAGGAAGGAGGTCTTGATGAAGCTTTCTTT | CAIKEGGLDEAFF
TRBJ1-5 | TRBD1 | NA | TRBV12-3/TRBV12-4 | TGTGCCAGCAGTTTATCACAGGGGCCTCAACAGCCCCAGCATTTT | CASSLSQGPQQPQHF
TRBJ2-5 | NA | few | TRBV28 | TGTGCCAGCAGTCCGCTCAACTTGGGTCTCCAAGAGACCCAGTACTTC | CASSPLNLGLQETQYF
TRBJ2-1 | NA | NA | TRBV7-8 | TGTGCCAGCTGCTGGATGGTCTCCTACAATGAGCAGTTCTTC | CASCWMVSYNEQFF
TRBJ1-1 | NA | NA | TRBV7-6 | TGTGCCAGCAGCCCAACGGAGCAGATCAACACTGAAGCTTACTTT | CASSPTEQINTEAYF
TRBJ1-1 | NA | many | TRBV7-2 | TGTGCCAGCAGCTGGGGTTACGGCACTGAAGCTTTCTTT | CASSWGYGTEAFF
TRBJ1-2 | NA | NA | TRBV12-3/TRBV12-4 | TGTGCCAGCAGCCCTCTTGGGACATCCCTTAACTATGGCTACACCTTC | CASSPLGTSLNYGYTF
TRBJ2-1 | TRBD2 | few | TRBV6-2/TRBV6-3 | TGTGCCAGCGAAGTAGGCGGGGGGGCCAATGAGCAGTTCTTC | CASEVGGGANEQFF
TRBJ2-1 | NA | few | TRBV3-1 | TGTGCCAGCAGCCAAGATAAGGAGGATTTAAGACACAATGAGCAGTTCTTC | CASSQDKEDLRHNEQFF
TRBJ1-2 | TRBD1 | NA | TRBV6-8 | TGTGCCAGCAGTTACTCAACAGGGGGGGTCTATGGCTACACCTTC | CASSYSTGGVYGYTF
TRBJ1-4 | TRBD1 | NA | TRBV7-6 | TGTGCCAGCAGCAACCGGGACAGGGGTGAAAAACTGTTTTTT | CASSNRDRGEKLFF
TRBJ1-1 | NA | many | TRBV4-1 | TGCGCCAGCAGCCAAGTTGGGGGAACAGGAGAAGCTTTCTTT | CASSQVGGTGEAFF
TRBJ2-3 | TRBD2 | few | TRBV7-6 | TGTGCCAGCAGCTTATCCCTAGCGGGGGCCGTTAGCACAGATACGCAGTATTTT | CASSLSLAGAVSTDTQYF
TRBJ1-6 | TRBD1 | many | TRBV5-6 | TGTGCCAGCAGCTCTTTGGGGACAGAGAATTCACCCCTCCACTTT | CASSSLGTENSPLHF
TRBJ1-2 | NA | few | TRBV20-1 | TGCAGTGCTACCCTCTCGGGAGGGGGGGGAGGCTACACCTTC | CSATLSGGGGGYTF
TRBJ2-7 | NA | few | TRBV27 | TGTGCCAGCAGTGCCAGGCCGGGGCCCGAGCAGTACTTC | CASSARPGPEQYF
TRBJ2-3 | NA | NA | TRBV4-1 | TGCGCCAGCAGCCAACAAATCTCCGGGCTCCGCACAGATACGCAGTATTTT | CASSQQISGLRTDTQYF
TRBJ2-7 | TRBD1 | NA | TRBV6-8 | TGTGCCAGCAGTTACGCTCCCGACAGGGGCGAGCAGTACTTC | CASSYAPDRGEQYF
TRBJ1-2 | NA | NA | TRBV14 | TGTGCCAGCAGCCAAGGGTACGGGAACTATGGCTACACCTTC | CASSQGYGNYGYTF
TRBJ1-1 | TRBD1 | NA | TRBV2 | TGTGCCAGCAGCGACCTCCGGACAGGAGGCACTGAAGCTTTCTTT | CASSDLRTGGTEAFF
TRBJ2-1 | NA | NA | TRBV5-4 | TGTGCCAGCAGCCCCCCCAGCGACAATGAGCAGTTCTTC | CASSPPSDNEQFF
TRBJ2-5 | NA | NA | TRBV27 | TGTGCCAGCAGTATTCAGGGGGGCCCTCAAGAGACCCAGTACTTC | CASSIQGGPQETQYF
TRBJ2-1 | NA | NA | TRBV24-1 | TGTGCCACCAGTGACTGGGACGGGAACAATGAGCAGTTCTTC | CATSDWDGNNEQFF
TRBJ2-7 | NA | NA | TRBV12-3/TRBV12-4 | TGTGCCAGCAGGCCGGGTTACCCCTACGAGCAGTACTTC | CASRPGYPYEQYF
TRBJ2-5 | TRBD2 | few | TRBV28 | TGTGCCAGCACCCTATCGGGGGGGGATCAAGAGACCCAGTACTTC | CASTLSGGDQETQYF
TRBJ2-1 | TRBD2 | NA | TRBV19 | TGTGCCAGTAGTATAGGTGCTAGCGGGGGATCCCTTTACAATGAGCAGTTCTTC | CASSIGASGGSLYNEQFF
TRBJ2-2 | TRBD1 | few | TRBV12-3/TRBV12-4 | TGTGCCAGCAGACCCCGACAGGGGGCACCCACCGGGGAGCTGTTTTTT | CASRPRQGAPTGELFF
TRBJ1-2 | NA | NA | TRBV6-1 | TGTGCCAGCAGTGAAACCCCACACCATCGATATGGCTACACCTTC | CASSETPHHRYGYTF
TRBJ2-1 | NA | NA | TRBV2 | TGTGCCAGCAGTCCTGACATTTCTACTGAGCAGTTCTTC | CASSPDISTEQFF
TRBJ2-7 | NA | NA | TRBV7-6 | TGTGCCAGCAGCATACAGGGGAGGTACGAGCAGTACTTC | CASSIQGRYEQYF
TRBJ2-1 | TRBD2 | NA | TRBV4-1 | TGCGCCAGCAGCCAGAGCGGGGGGGCATGGGAGCAGTTCTTC | CASSQSGGAWEQFF
TRBJ2-3 | TRBD1 | few | TRBV6-1 | TGTGCCAGCAGTCGGACAGGGGGTGCAGATACGCAGTATTTT | CASSRTGGADTQYF
TRBJ1-1 | TRBD1 | NA | TRBV6-5 | TGTGCCAGCAGTTACTCCTGGACAGGGGAAAACACTGAAGCTTTCTTT | CASSYSWTGENTEAFF
TRBJ2-3 | NA | NA | TRBV6-1 | TGTGCCAGTCTGAGGGGTTACACAGATACGCAGTATTTT | CASLRGYTDTQYF
TRBJ1-2 | TRBD1 | few | TRBV19 | TGTGCCAGTATCGATACCAACCTGGGACAGTACTATGGCTACACCTTC | CASIDTNLGQYYGYTF
TRBJ1-5 | NA | NA | TRBV28 | TGTGCCAGCAGTCGCCCGACGAGAGAAGGCAATCAGCCCCAGCATTTT | CASSRPTREGNQPQHF
TRBJ2-5 | TRBD2 | NA | TRBV7-9 | TGTGCCAGCAGCACCGGGAGGGCTGATTACCAAGAGACCCAGTACTTC | CASSTGRADYQETQYF
TRBJ1-5 | NA | NA | TRBV18 | TGTGCCAGCTCACCAAAGACAGGTTTCCAGCCCCAGCATTTT | CASSPKTGFQPQHF
TRBJ2-3 | NA | many | TRBV7-6 | TGTGCCAGCAGCCTGTCCACTTTAGATACGCAGTATTTT | CASSLSTLDTQYF
TRBJ2-7 | TRBD1 | NA | TRBV11-2 | TGTGCCAGCAGCTTAGGGACAGGGGGCTTCGAGCAGTACTTC | CASSLGTGGFEQYF
TRBJ1-1 | TRBD1 | few | TRBV12-3/TRBV12-4 | TGTGCCAGCAGGTCGGACAGGGGGCCCACTGAAGCTTTCTTT | CASRSDRGPTEAFF